One sample yielded the 25 T cell receptor beta chains listed below, sequenced in a study of T cell repertoires in cytomegalovirus infection. TCRdb ran MiXCR on the reads and lists one entry per CDR3 protein. This table has under 600,000 distinct CDR3 sequences, approximately 15% appearing once. Material: CD8+ T cells from PBMCs. These receptors came from a human donor in good health (CMV status not recorded). Some clones in this sample may be carry-over from other donors' samples.

The chain carries TRBV19 and TRBJ2-1; D uncertain. The CDR3 extends over 12 amino acids. Deletions cut 7 bases from V and 6 bases from J, with 10 bases between. From germline, CDR1 is LNHDA and CDR2 SQIVND (reference sequence). The CDR3 DNA reads as TGTGCCAGTACTAGTGAAGCCAATGAGCAGTTCTTC. Its protein is CASTSEANEQFF.

This clonotype was counted at least ten times. V gene TRBV19 combines with J gene TRBJ2-1, with D possibly matching TRBD1 (5 bases). Trimming shortened V by 2 bases and J by 4 bases, and 6 bases separated the two germline ends. CDR1 LNHDA and CDR2 SQIVND come from the germline V gene (reference sequence). This CDR3 has 13 amino acids. CDR3 coding DNA: TGTGCCAGTAGTATATCAGGGTACAATGAGCAGTTCTTC. Protein product: CASSISGYNEQFF.

This clonotype was detected only a few times. The rearrangement links TRBV27 to TRBJ2-7; the D gene is possibly TRBD2 (5 bases). The CDR3 totals 15 residues. Trimming removed 7 bases at V and 2 bases at J, with 18 bases between. Germline CDR1 MNHEY, CDR2 SMNVEV (reference sequence). CDR3 sequence reads: CASMPGGQTTYEQYF. The CDR3 bases are TGTGCCAGCATGCCTGGAGGTCAAACTACCTACGAGCAGTACTTC.

The chain recombines TRBV6-5 with TRBJ1-4, with D maybe TRBD1 (5 bases). V was clipped by 5 bases and J by 5 bases, with 18 bases between them. Looked up from germline, CDR1 is MNHEY and CDR2 is SVGAGI. This CDR3 has 16 amino acids. The CDR3 nucleotides are TGTGCCAGCAGTCGAAGGCCAGGGATAGGGAATGAAAAACTGTTTTTT. Translated: CASSRRPGIGNEKLFF.

As regards this clonotype: Possible read error: a much larger clone is one base away. Here the CDR3 omits its conserved ending phenylalanine or tryptophan, so a read error is the likely source. V gene TRBV6-5 combines with J gene TRBJ2-1, with D possibly being TRBD1 or TRBD2 (5 bases each). The V gene lost 2 bases and the J gene lost 3 bases, with 8 bases spanning the gap. The V gene's germline CDR1 is MNHEY and CDR2 SVGAGI. The CDR3 has 14 amino acids. The CDR3 is CASSYRDGYNEQFL. The CDR3 DNA sequence: TGTGCCAGCAGTTACAGGGACGGCTACAATGAGCAGTTCTTA.

This rearrangement joins TRBV6-6 to TRBJ2-1; D unresolved. V was shortened by 1 base and J by 8 bases, with 15 bases between the two germline ends. Germline assignment: CDR1 MNHNY and CDR2 SVGAGI (reference sequence). The CDR3 has 15 residues. CDR3 sequence reads: CASSYLKGALDEQFF. The CDR3 DNA sequence: TGTGCCAGCAGTTACTTGAAGGGCGCCTTGGATGAGCAGTTCTTC.

For this clonotype: The junction differs from germline at one of its ends, possibly a read error. The chain joins TRBV7-1 to TRBJ2-7, with TRBD1 as a possible D gene (6 bases). TRBV7-1 is assigned to the ORF class and has an uncertain function. The CDR3 spans 15 residues. The CDR3 loop reads CASSRLQGRTYGQYF. CDR3 bases: TGTGCCAGCAGCCGACTACAGGGAAGGACCTACGGGCAGTACTTC.

The chain uses TRBV24-1 and TRBJ2-1; 8 bases align to TRBD1. There are 15 residues in the CDR3. Looked up from germline, CDR1 is KGHDR and CDR2 is SFDVKD. Losses at the gene ends were 8 bases for V and 0 bases for J; bases not matched to a gene: 5. The CDR3 loop reads CATTQGAPSYNEQFF. The CDR3 region has the DNA TGTGCCACCACGCAGGGGGCACCCTCCTACAATGAGCAGTTCTTC.

To note about this clonotype: One base away lies a much larger clone, so this may be a sequencing read error. CDR3 amino acids: CASSWGQGNYEQYF. CDR3 DNA: TGTGCCAGCAGCTGGGGACAGGGGAACTACGAGCAGTACTTC. The V call is TRBV3-1, the J call TRBJ2-7; 10 bases are shared with TRBD1. Trimming at V came to 5 bases and at J to 3 bases, leaving 4 bases not matched to a gene. The CDR3 is made up of 14 amino acids. Germline V gene sequence: CDR1 LGHDT, CDR2 YNNKEL (reference sequence).

CDR3 nucleotide sequence: TGTGCCAGCAGCCGAAGGACAGGGTCACACCAGCCCCAGCATTTT. It codes for CASSRRTGSHQPQHF. The chain has TRBV27 and TRBJ1-5; 8 bases are a match to TRBD1. From germline, CDR1 is MNHEY and CDR2 SMNVEV (reference sequence). The CDR3 loop spans 15 amino acids. After removal of 6 bases from V and 7 bases from J, the junction contained 11 bases not matched to a gene.

This clonotype was found many times. The gene calls are TRBV2 and TRBJ2-5; 7 bases are shared with TRBD1. V gave up 6 bases and J gave up 1 base; unmatched junction bases: 11. Germline lookup yields CDR1 SNHLY and CDR2 FYNNEI. The CDR3 runs 16 residues. CDR3: CASSARQGAGQETQYF. CDR3 nucleotide sequence: TGTGCCAGCAGCGCCCGACAGGGTGCGGGCCAAGAGACCCAGTACTTC.

This clonotype was detected a few times. The V gene is TRBV3-1, the J gene TRBJ2-2, with a weak D call TRBD2 (5 bases). In germline, CDR1 is LGHDT, CDR2 YNNKEL (reference sequence). V lost 4 bases and J 1 base, leaving 10 bases between the germline ends. This CDR3 comprises 15 residues. The DNA for the CDR3 is TGTGCCAGCAGCCCCGAAGAGGGGAACACCGGGGAGCTGTTTTTT. Translation: CASSPEEGNTGELFF.

The rearrangement links TRBV27 to TRBJ2-1, with 16 bases identical to TRBD2. Germline V gene data show CDR1 as MNHEY and CDR2 as SMNVEV (reference sequence). This CDR3 is 17 amino acids long. J was trimmed by 8 bases and V by 5 bases; bases with no gene match: 9. CDR3: CASSLPSGTSGGDEQFF. The CDR3 DNA reads TGTGCCAGCAGTCTTCCCTCCGGGACTAGCGGGGGGGATGAGCAGTTCTTC.

This clonotype has only a few counts. The chain has TRBV11-2 and TRBJ2-5; TRBD1 agrees at 8 bases. This CDR3 is 16 amino acids long. With V trimmed by 2 bases and J by 5 bases, 10 bases remained unmatched. CDR1 and CDR2 from the germline V gene are SGHAT and FQNNGV. CDR3 amino acids: CASSLWWAGGEETQYF. The CDR3 DNA sequence: TGTGCCAGCAGCTTATGGTGGGCAGGGGGCGAGGAGACCCAGTACTTC.

This clonotype occurred a few times. CDR3 bases: TGTGCCAGCAAAGCGAGGGACAGTTCCTACGAGCAGTACTTC. It translates to CASKARDSSYEQYF. The J gene is TRBJ2-7, the V gene TRBV28; 7 nucleotides align to TRBD1. There are 14 residues in the CDR3. J was trimmed by 1 base and V by 7 bases; bases with no gene match: 7. The germline V gene has CDR1 MDHEN and CDR2 SYDVKM.

This clonotype showed up just a few times. This chain joins TRBV6-5 and TRBJ2-1, with TRBD2 as a possible D gene (5 bases). This CDR3 contains 15 residues. V lost 3 bases to trimming and J lost 0 bases, with 9 bases between them. Per the germline V gene, CDR1 is MNHEY and CDR2 is SVGAGI. CDR3 loop: CASSYIRDSYNEQFF. In DNA form, the CDR3 reads TGTGCCAGCAGTTATATACGGGACTCCTACAATGAGCAGTTCTTC.

This clonotype was counted at least ten times. V and J are TRBV6-1 and TRBJ2-7; D gene ambiguous. Germline CDR1 MNHNS, CDR2 SASEGT. The CDR3 runs to 13 residues. The V end lost 4 bases, the J end lost 3 bases, and 10 bases lay between the germline ends. The CDR3 DNA is TGTGCCAGCAGTGTAAGCAGTGACTACGAGCAGTACTTC. Protein sequence: CASSVSSDYEQYF.

This clonotype has a handful of counts. This rearrangement joins TRBV27 to TRBJ2-5, with D uncertain. The CDR3 runs 14 residues. With 6 bases removed from V and 1 base from J, the gap between germline ends came to 12 bases. Germline V gene lookup returns CDR1 MNHEY and CDR2 SMNVEV (reference sequence). CDR3 nucleotide sequence: TGTGCCAGCAGACCATATGACGGCCAAGAGACCCAGTACTTC. This gives the protein CASRPYDGQETQYF.

The chain has TRBV9 and TRBJ2-1; D call uncertain. This CDR3 has 13 amino acids. The germline gives CDR1 SGDLS, CDR2 YYNGEE. Trimming pared 0 bases from V and 5 bases from J, leaving 6 bases between. For the CDR3, the DNA is TGTGCCAGCAGCGTAGCTGGGGACAATGAGCAGTTCTTC. Its translation: CASSVAGDNEQFF.

This clonotype was detected a few times. This chain uses TRBV10-3 with TRBJ2-7; D is undetermined. The V gene lost 2 bases and the J gene lost 7 bases, with 9 bases spanning the gap. The CDR3 is 12 residues long. CDR1 and CDR2 (germline): ENHRY, SYGVKD. As DNA, the CDR3 is TGTGCCATCAGTGAGGGCAGACGTGAGCAGTACTTC. It is translated as CAISEGRREQYF.

The chain carries TRBV20-1 and TRBJ2-3, with 7 bases lining up with TRBD2. This CDR3 region has 18 residues. Trimming took 4 bases from V and 1 from J; bases not matched to a gene: 17. Looked up from germline, CDR1 is DFQATT and CDR2 is SNEGSKA (reference sequence). The CDR3: CSANPLIPAGVGTDTQYF. The CDR3 nucleotides read TGCAGTGCTAACCCATTAATTCCGGCGGGAGTGGGCACAGATACGCAGTATTTT.

The rearrangement uses TRBV28 and TRBJ2-5; weak D call: TRBD2 (6 bases). CDR3 size: 14 residues. Germline CDR1 reads MDHEN; CDR2 reads SYDVKM. V was cut by 0 bases and J by 5 bases, with 10 bases left in between. CDR3 protein: CASSLWEGRETQYF. Written as DNA, the CDR3 is TGTGCCAGCAGTTTATGGGAGGGAAGGGAGACCCAGTACTTC.

The chain links TRBV7-9 to TRBJ1-3; D might be TRBD1 (5 bases). The CDR3 loop spans 16 amino acids. Germline V gene lookup returns CDR1 SEHNR and CDR2 FQNEAQ (reference sequence). V was shortened by 3 bases and J by 2 bases, with 14 bases between the two germline ends. The CDR3 region is CASSFLKKGPGNTIYF. In DNA, the CDR3 is TGTGCCAGCAGCTTTTTGAAAAAGGGGCCTGGAAACACCATATATTTT.

This clonotype has a count of ten or more. The rearrangement joins TRBV7-9 to TRBJ2-4; D ambiguous. The CDR3 length is 13 residues. Germline lookup yields CDR1 SEHNR and CDR2 FQNEAQ (reference sequence). Trimming removed 4 bases at V and 4 bases at J, with 8 bases between. CDR3 sequence (DNA): TGTGCCAGCAGCTCGGACGAGAAAAACATTCAGTACTTC. Protein: CASSSDEKNIQYF.

This rearrangement joins TRBV9 to TRBJ1-2; a weak D match, TRBD1 (6 bases). This CDR3 region has 13 residues. Germline assignment: CDR1 SGDLS and CDR2 YYNGEE. V was shortened by 6 bases and J by 3 bases, with 12 bases between the two germline ends. DNA for the CDR3: TGTGCCAGCACCAGTCAGGGGCACTATGGCTACACCTTC. Its protein product is CASTSQGHYGYTF.